The present T cell receptor (beta chain) was sequenced within a study of blood T cells in healthy people across ages. Study observations and caveats: When one million T cells were used, diversity estimates were thought to be underestimates.

The extraction recovered at least 6 micrograms of total RNA per sample. A note on this clonotype: The target antigen is unknown.

Next came a second PCR, run for about 6 to 12 cycles, which used a sample-barcoded 5' primer along with a J-beta primer mix. Using its own MiXCR run on the 5' RACE reads, TCRdb lists one record per CDR3 protein. The sample shows hundreds of thousands of distinct CDR3 sequences, roughly 46% of them seen only once. The CDR3 consists of 14 residues. Germline V gives CDR1 KGHSH, CDR2 LQKENI. After removal of 2 bases from V and 3 bases from J, the junction contained 4 bases not matched to a gene. Specimen: blood. The source of this sequence is a man at least 80 years old in good health. This chain links TRBV18 with TRBJ2-7; 7 bases are shared with TRBD1. Here the CDR3 reads CASSPTRDSYEQYF. CDR3 coding DNA: TGTGCCAGCTCACCAACCCGGGACAGCTACGAGCAGTACTTC. Together with reference TRBV18 and TRBJ2-7, the CDR3 gives the full variable domain: NAGVMQNPRHLVRRRGQEARLRCSPMKGHSHVYWYRQLPEEGLKFMVYLQKENIIDESGMPKERFSAEFPKEGPSILRIQQVVRGDSAAYFCASSPTRDSYEQYFGPGTRLTVT.